This TCR beta chain was profiled in a study of blood T cells in healthy people across ages. Overall study context: Per two T cells, about one barcoded beta molecule was captured through template switching.

Whenever a sample was processed, at least 6 million PBMCs were isolated. A minimum of 5.5 micrograms of total RNA was extracted per sample. Germline values: CDR1 KGHDR, CDR2 SFDVKD. This CDR3 region has 12 residues. V lost 1 base, J lost 5 bases, and 5 bases lay in between. Only a few counts were recorded for this clonotype. A second about 7 to 11 cycle PCR used barcoded and J-beta primers. Tagging of each cDNA molecule was performed by a template-switch adaptor with 12 random nucleotides. TCRdb reprocessed the 5' RACE reads with MiXCR, giving one entry per CDR3 protein. The top ten hold about a fifth of the sample, which has 850,000 to 1,000,000 distinct CDR3 sequences, roughly 47% seen once.

V and J are TRBV24-1 and TRBJ2-7; D ambiguous. Specimen: blood. The sequence derives from a woman aged 55-70 years in good health. In DNA, the CDR3 is TGTGCCACCAGTGATTTATTCCACGAGCAGTACTTC. Translated: CATSDLFHEQYF.